Here is one T cell receptor beta chain with its context. No antigen is known for it. The PCR had 60 Vbeta and 13 Jbeta primers. Assay: immunoSEQ multiplex PCR; the TCRdb copy retains only in-frame clones and omits some. There are some 80,000 clones in the sample, with around 1.2% held by the top ten. V lost 3 bases and J 11 bases, leaving 16 bases between the germline ends. The CDR3 is 13 residues long. Germline V gene sequence: CDR1 MRHNA, CDR2 SNTAGT. These data originate in a study of cytomegalovirus exposure and HLA in healthy donors. Overall study findings and caveats: CMV serostatus was the sole immune exposure data available. In a later analysis, at a false discovery rate of 0.05, 16,951 TCR beta sequences matched HLA alleles.

The sequence derives from a woman under 40 in good health and CMV-seronegative. This chain connects TRBV6-4 to TRBJ1-1; no reliable D call. The specimen sequenced was PBMCs. The CDR3 nucleotides are TGTGCCAGCAGTGAGTCCCCGGCAGGAGGGGCTTTCTTT. It yields the protein CASSESPAGGAFF.